This paragraph covers one TCR beta chain sequence. The source of the sample is a study of blood T cell repertoires in COVID-19. On the study more broadly: Material from acute and convalescent COVID-19 was sourced from the United States, Italy and Spain. PBMCs, B-cell-depleted T cells, or T cells were the source of the cDNA or gDNA that made up the material.

Under the authors' procedure: The assay estimated nucleated cells by amplifying reference gene primers. Produced via immunoSEQ multiplex PCR; TCRdb's table is partial and in-frame only. V, J and clone size reflect that table, while D and trimming were determined from the DNA. Among approximately 150,000 clones listed, roughly 89% were seen once. Looked up from germline, CDR1 is MGHRA and CDR2 is YSYEKL. Trimming took off 4 bases at V and 3 bases at J, with 15 bases between the two ends. This CDR3 spans 16 amino acids. This sequence originates from a human donor in a cohort sampled during active COVID-19. The sequenced material came from peripheral blood. This chain connects TRBV4-1 to TRBJ2-2, with D tentatively TRBD1 (5 bases). The CDR3 coding sequence is TGCGCCAGCAGCCCCTGGGGCGTTGGGGACACCGGGGAGCTGTTTTTT. Translating gives CASSPWGVGDTGELFF.